The rows below give T cell receptor beta chains drawn from one sample of a study of CD8 T cells in ankylosing spondylitis. Each CDR3 protein is one row after TCRdb ran MiXCR on the 5' RACE reads. The sample has more than 300,000 distinct CDR3 sequences, 7% to 9% seen once. What was sequenced was blood, either unsorted or a sorted T cell fraction (not recorded which). Receptor source: a male donor with ankylosing spondylitis. The CDR3 runs from the conserved cysteine through the conserved F or W. A D gene is named only where the DNA matches it firmly. For some rows the clone size is stated as once, few or many, or as a class when expanded; others skip it.

D,size,V,J,DNA,CDR3
TRBD1,NA,TRBV12-3/TRBV12-4,TRBJ1-1,TGTGCCAGCAGGCGTCAGGGGGCTCAGAACACTGAAGCTTTCTTT,CASRRQGAQNTEAFF
TRBD1,NA,TRBV29-1,TRBJ2-3,TGCAGCGTTGACGGGGGACAGGGGTCAAGCACAGATACGCAGTATTTT,CSVDGGQGSSTDTQYF
NA,few,TRBV4-1,TRBJ2-1,TGCGCCAGCAGCCAGCCCGCTAGGTTCAATGAGCAGTTCTTC,CASSQPARFNEQFF
NA,few,TRBV12-3/TRBV12-4,TRBJ1-2,TGTGCCAGCAGTTTTGGGCGGGGCTACACCTTC,CASSFGRGYTF
NA,NA,TRBV7-9,TRBJ2-7,TGTGCCAGCAGACCTGACAGTTACGAGCAGTACTTC,CASRPDSYEQYF
NA,many,TRBV28,TRBJ1-2,TGTGCCAGCAGTGCCCAGGTGCCCGCGGGCTACACCTTC,CASSAQVPAGYTF
TRBD1,few,TRBV4-1,TRBJ1-1,TGCGCCAGCAGCTACAGGGGGGGAATGAACACTGAAGCTTTCTTT,CASSYRGGMNTEAFF
NA,few,TRBV12-3/TRBV12-4,TRBJ2-1,TGTGCCAGCAGTTCCACTTGGGGGGCCCATGAGCAGTTCTTC,CASSSTWGAHEQFF
NA,NA,TRBV29-1,TRBJ1-2,TGCAGCGTCGAAATACCCAGGGTGCCCTACTATGGCTACACCTTC,CSVEIPRVPYYGYTF
NA,many,TRBV9,TRBJ2-2,TGTGCCAGCAGCGTAGGACGGACCGGGGAGCTGTTTTTT,CASSVGRTGELFF
NA,NA,TRBV6-1,TRBJ2-7,TGTGCCAGCAGTGAGCTGGTGGGACAGCAGTACTTC,CASSELVGQQYF
NA,NA,TRBV20-1,TRBJ1-1,TGCAAAGCCTGGGGCCGGCACCTACCAATCAACACTGAAGCTTTCTTT,CKAWGRHLPINTEAFF
NA,few,TRBV25-1,TRBJ1-1,TGTGCCAGCAGTGAATCGAGGGCCAGCTTGAACACTGAAGCTTTCTTT,CASSESRASLNTEAFF
NA,NA,TRBV10-3,TRBJ2-2,TGTGCCATCATGGGAGGGGACACCCACGTTGCCACCGGGGAGCTGTTTTTT,CAIMGGDTHVATGELFF
TRBD2,few,TRBV10-3,TRBJ2-3,TGTGCCATCGTAGCGGGAGGGGACACAGATACGCAGTATTTT,CAIVAGGDTDTQYF
NA,many,TRBV12-3/TRBV12-4,TRBJ2-3,TGTGCCAGCAGTTCCCTAGCCCACAAGTATTTT,CASSSLAHKYF
NA,NA,TRBV6-2/TRBV6-3,TRBJ2-1,TGTGCCAGCTCCCCGGGACTTATCCAGTTCTTC,CASSPGLIQFF
NA,many,TRBV14,TRBJ2-7,TGTGCCAGCAGCCAAGAACCCTCTGGACAGTACGAGCAGTACTTC,CASSQEPSGQYEQYF
NA,many,TRBV5-1,TRBJ2-7,TGCGCCAGCAGCTTGGCAGGAGACGGAACCTACGAGCAGTACTTC,CASSLAGDGTYEQYF
NA,NA,TRBV27,TRBJ1-5,TGTGCCAGCAAAACGGGGGGCAATCAGCCCCAGCATTTT,CASKTGGNQPQHF
NA,many,TRBV25-1,TRBJ2-2,TGTGCCAGCGCCCCTCCTGGGGTTGCCGGGGAGCTGTTTTTT,CASAPPGVAGELFF
NA,NA,TRBV5-6,TRBJ2-2,TGTGCCAGCAGCTTATTGGGGGCCGGGGGCACCGGGGAGCTGTTTTTT,CASSLLGAGGTGELFF
TRBD2,few,TRBV11-2,TRBJ2-5,TGTGCCAGCAGCTTCTTTGGGACTAGCGGGCTAGAGACCCAGTACTTC,CASSFFGTSGLETQYF